This note documents a single TCR beta chain sequence. No antigen is known for it. Measured with immunoSEQ multiplex PCR; TCRdb has only the in-frame clones, and not every one. The table lists some 48,000 clones, about four fifths of them singletons, with less than 0.5% in the top ten. This specimen belongs to a study of graft-versus-host responses after intestinal transplantation. In the study overall: All recipients were transplanted with multivisceral, liver-intestinal, or isolated intestinal grafts.

CDR1 is SEHNR, CDR2 FQNEAQ, per germline (reference sequence). CDR3 length: 15 residues. V shed 2 bases and J 1 base; nucleotides not matched to a gene: 5. This rearrangement joins TRBV7-9 to TRBJ2-7; 7 bases align to TRBD2. This clonotype was obtained from a human donor who was the organ donor for an intestinal transplant. Source: unstimulated CD4+ T cells sorted from spleen or lymph node cells, taken before transplant. The CDR3 nucleotides read TGTGCCAGCAGCTTAAGGACTAGAGGATCCTACGAGCAGTACTTC. The encoded protein is CASSLRTRGSYEQYF. The variable domain in full, completed from reference TRBV7-9 and TRBJ2-7, reads DTGVSQNPRHKITKRGQNVTFRCDPISEHNRLYWYRQTLGQGPEFLTYFQNEAQLEKSRLLSDRFSAERPKGSFSTLEIQRTEQGDSAMYLCASSLRTRGSYEQYFGPGTRLTVT.